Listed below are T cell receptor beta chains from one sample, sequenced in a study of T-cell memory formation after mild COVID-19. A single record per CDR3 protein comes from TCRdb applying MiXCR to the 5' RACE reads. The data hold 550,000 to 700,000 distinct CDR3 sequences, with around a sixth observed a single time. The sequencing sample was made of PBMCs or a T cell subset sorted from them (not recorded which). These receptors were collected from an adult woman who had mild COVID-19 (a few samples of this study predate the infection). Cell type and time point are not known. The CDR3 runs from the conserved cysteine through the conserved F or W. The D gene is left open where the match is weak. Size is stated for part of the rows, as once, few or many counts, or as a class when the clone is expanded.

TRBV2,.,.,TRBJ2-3,CATLSGGRNTQYF,TGTGCCACCCTTAGTGGGGGGCGGAATACGCAGTATTTT
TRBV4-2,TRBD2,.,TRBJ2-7,CASSQDLSSGRDYEQYF,TGTGCCAGCAGCCAAGATCTTTCTAGCGGGAGGGACTACGAGCAGTACTTC
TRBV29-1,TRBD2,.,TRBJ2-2,CSVEDFYGGATGELFF,TGCAGCGTTGAAGATTTCTACGGGGGGGCCACCGGGGAGCTGTTTTTT
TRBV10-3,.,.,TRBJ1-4,CAISESGNEKLFF,TGTGCCATCAGTGAGTCAGGCAATGAAAAACTGTTTTTT
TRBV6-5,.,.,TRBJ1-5,CASSYGGSGSNQPQHF,TGTGCCAGCAGTTACGGGGGATCGGGGAGCAATCAGCCCCAGCATTTT
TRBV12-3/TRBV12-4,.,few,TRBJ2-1,CASSFRGDNEQFF,TGTGCCAGCAGTTTTCGAGGGGACAATGAGCAGTTCTTC
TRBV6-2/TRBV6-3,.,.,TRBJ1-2,CASSYHPSGLRNYGYTF,TGTGCCAGCAGTTACCACCCGTCGGGCCTTCGTAACTATGGCTACACCTTC
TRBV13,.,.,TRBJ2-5,CASSDLGVRETQYF,TGTGCCAGCAGCGATCTGGGGGTCCGGGAGACCCAGTACTTC
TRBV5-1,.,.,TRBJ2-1,CASSSTGTYYNEQFF,TGCGCCAGCAGCTCTACAGGGACCTACTACAATGAGCAGTTCTTC
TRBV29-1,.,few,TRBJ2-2,CSVDGGQFTGELFF,TGCAGCGTTGACGGGGGACAGTTCACCGGGGAGCTGTTTTTT